One sample yielded the 30 T cell receptor beta chains listed below, sequenced in a study of STAT5B mutations in CD4+ large granular lymphocyte leukemia. Assay: immunoSEQ multiplex PCR; the TCRdb copy retains only in-frame clones and omits some. The data contain about 35,000 clones, under 80% of them singletons. The specimen was CD4+ T cells from blood buffy coats. Source of these receptors: a human donor in good health.

This chain uses TRBV11-2 with TRBJ2-2; D call uncertain. Trimming removed 2 bases from V and 4 bases from J, with 14 bases in between. The CDR3 contains 16 residues. CDR1 and CDR2 (germline): SGHAT, FQNNGV. CDR3 coding DNA: TGTGCCAGCAGCTTAAAGGGCCTCAGGAGCACCGGGGAGCTGTTTTTT. Its translation is CASSLKGLRSTGELFF.

The J gene is TRBJ1-1, the V gene TRBV5-1; a weak D match, TRBD1 (5 bases). CDR3 size: 13 residues. V was shortened by 1 base and J by 5 bases, with 9 bases between the two germline ends. Germline V gene sequence: CDR1 SGHRS, CDR2 YFSETQ. The CDR3 DNA sequence: TGCGCCAGCAGCTTGCAGACAGAGACTGAAGCTTTCTTT. Its protein product is CASSLQTETEAFF.

The chain recombines TRBV20-1 with TRBJ2-5; no definite D call. Trimming stripped 5 bases from V and 0 bases from J, with 4 bases between. The germline CDR1 and CDR2 sequences are DFQATT and SNEGSKA (reference sequence). The CDR3 has 11 amino acids. This CDR3 is CSAQYQETQYF. The CDR3 nucleotides read TGCAGTGCTCAATACCAAGAGACCCAGTACTTC.

This sequence joins TRBV19 and TRBJ2-7; D is possibly TRBD2 (6 bases). V gave up 5 bases and J gave up 2 bases, with 13 bases separating them. The CDR3 sequence is 14 residues long. Germline V CDR1 and CDR2: LNHDA, SQIVND (reference sequence). The CDR3, as DNA: TGTGCCAGTAGTCCGGGGGTGACCGCCTACGAGCAGTACTTC. It codes for CASSPGVTAYEQYF. The full variable domain, with the rest looked up from reference TRBV19 and TRBJ2-7, is DGGITQSPKYLFRKEGQNVTLSCEQNLNHDAMYWYRQDPGQGLRLIYYSQIVNDFQKGDIAEGYSVSREKKESFPLTVTSAQKNPTAFYLCASSPGVTAYEQYFGPGTRLTVT.

V gene TRBV13 combines with J gene TRBJ2-1; TRBD2 aligns across 13 bases. With V trimmed by 5 bases and J by 4 bases, 8 bases remained unmatched. Germline assignment: CDR1 PRHDT and CDR2 FYEKMQ (reference sequence). The CDR3 runs 17 residues. The CDR3 here is CASSPPSGLAGYNEQFF. The CDR3 bases are TGTGCCAGCAGCCCTCCTTCGGGACTAGCGGGATACAATGAGCAGTTCTTC.

DNA of the CDR3: TGTGCCAGCAGCTTGGGGGGGCCCGAAGCTTTCTTT. It yields the protein CASSLGGPEAFF. The chain is built from TRBV5-5 and TRBJ1-1, with a tentative D call TRBD1 (6 bases). CDR3 length: 12 residues. Per germline, CDR1 SGHKS and CDR2 YYEKEE (reference sequence). V dropped 0 bases and J dropped 8 bases, with 8 bases sitting between them.

The rearrangement links TRBV6-5 to TRBJ2-7; TRBD1 might be the D (5 bases). CDR1 MNHEY and CDR2 SVGAGI come from the germline V gene. The germline V and J ends were trimmed by 6 bases and 7 bases, with 22 bases remaining between them. The CDR3 totals 15 residues. This CDR3 reads CASSPGSVGAREQYF. For the CDR3, the DNA is TGTGCCAGCAGCCCCGGCTCGGTTGGGGCTAGGGAGCAGTACTTC.

The V and J genes are TRBV30 and TRBJ1-4, with a possible D match to TRBD1 (5 bases). Germline V gives CDR1 GTSNPN, CDR2 SVGIG (reference sequence). V gave up 0 bases and J gave up 12 bases, with 11 bases separating them. This CDR3 region has 12 residues. CDR3 sequence (DNA): TGTGCCTGGAGTGTAGGGGTGGGGGAACTGTTTTTT. As protein: CAWSVGVGELFF.

The chain uses TRBV11-1 and TRBJ1-2; no reliable D call. This CDR3 is built from 13 residues. The germline CDR1 and CDR2 sequences are SGHAT and FQDESV (reference sequence). The V end lost 3 bases, the J end lost 2 bases, and 7 bases lay between the germline ends. CDR3 nucleotides: TGTGCCAGCAGCTTGGCAGGAAACTATGGCTACACCTTC. As protein: CASSLAGNYGYTF.

This clone was seen only once. The CDR3 sequence is CASSRLAGVYGDTQYF. CDR3 sequence (DNA): TGTGCCAGCAGTCGACTAGCGGGAGTTTATGGAGATACGCAGTATTTT. The V and J genes are TRBV7-6 and TRBJ2-3; 12 bases line up with TRBD2. The CDR3 consists of 16 residues. V trimming: 6 bases; J trimming: 5 bases; junction bases outside the gene matches: 9. The germline V gene encodes CDR1 SGHVS and CDR2 FNYEAQ. The full variable domain, with the rest looked up from reference TRBV7-6 and TRBJ2-3, is GAGVSQSPRYKVTKRGQDVALRCDPISGHVSLYWYRQALGQGPEFLTYFNYEAQQDKSGLPNDRFSAERPEGSISTLTIQRTEQRDSAMYRCASSRLAGVYGDTQYFGPGTRLTVL.

In this sample, this clone turned up a few times. The chain combines TRBV2 with TRBJ1-3; TRBD1 matches 9 bases. Per the germline V gene, CDR1 is SNHLY and CDR2 is FYNNEI. The CDR3 extends over 15 amino acids. Trimming took 4 bases from V and 3 from J; bases not matched to a gene: 4. CDR3 sequence reads: CASSGDRAGGNTIYF. For the CDR3, the DNA is TGTGCCAGCAGTGGGGACAGGGCCGGTGGAAACACCATATATTTT.

The chain carries TRBV5-1 and TRBJ2-5; no firm D call. Trimming cost V 0 bases and J 3 bases, with 6 bases left between them. CDR1 is SGHRS and CDR2 is YFSETQ in the germline V gene. The CDR3 is made up of 13 amino acids. This chain's CDR3 is CASSLANKETQYF. The CDR3 nucleotides are TGCGCCAGCAGCTTGGCCAACAAAGAGACCCAGTACTTC.

DNA of the CDR3: TGTGCCAGTTCTCTGGAGGGAAGGACCGCGAACACCGGGGAGCTGTTTTTT. Amino acids: CASSLEGRTANTGELFF. The rearrangement links TRBV2 to TRBJ2-2, with D possibly being TRBD2 (6 bases). Germline V lookup: CDR1 SNHLY, CDR2 FYNNEI. V was pared by 9 bases and J by 0 bases, with 20 bases between. The CDR3 contains 17 residues.

This clone was seen more than once but under ten times. The rearrangement links TRBV7-9 to TRBJ2-1, with TRBD2 matching 11 bases. The trim removed 4 bases at V and 6 bases at J, leaving 5 bases unmatched. This CDR3 spans 15 amino acids. Germline CDR1 is SEHNR and CDR2 is FQNEAQ (reference sequence). DNA of the CDR3: TGTGCCAGCAGCTCGACACTAGCGGGAGCCAATGAGCAGTTCTTC. Translation gives CASSSTLAGANEQFF.

This chain uses TRBV4-2 with TRBJ2-1; the D gene is possibly TRBD1 (5 bases). Germline CDR1 LGHNA, CDR2 YNFKEQ. The CDR3 has 15 amino acids. Trimming took off 0 bases at V and 4 bases at J, with 10 bases between the two ends. DNA for the CDR3: TGTGCCAGCAGCCAAGAGGGGCAGGCATACAATGAGCAGTTCTTC. This codes for CASSQEGQAYNEQFF.

This chain uses TRBV10-2 with TRBJ1-1, with 10 bases identical to TRBD1. The CDR3 totals 15 residues. V trimming: 10 bases; J trimming: 0 bases; junction bases outside the gene matches: 8. The V gene's germline CDR1 is WSHSY and CDR2 SAAADI. In DNA form, the CDR3 reads TGCGCCACCGGAGGGACAGGGGCCTTGAACACTGAAGCTTTCTTT. Translated: CATGGTGALNTEAFF.

The chain recombines TRBV6-1 with TRBJ2-2; 7 nucleotides match TRBD1. Looked up from germline, CDR1 is MNHNS and CDR2 is SASEGT. The ends lost 7 bases at V and 0 bases at J; junction bases unmatched: 2. The CDR3 runs 14 residues. The CDR3 loop is CASITGANTGELFF. The DNA for the CDR3 is TGTGCCAGCATCACAGGGGCGAACACCGGGGAGCTGTTTTTT.

The V gene is TRBV15, the J gene TRBJ2-7; D ambiguous. CDR1 LNHNV and CDR2 YYDKDF come from the germline V gene (reference sequence). Trimming removed 0 bases at V and 0 bases at J, with 6 bases between. The CDR3 runs to 14 residues. CDR3 in DNA: TGTGCCACCAGCAGAGAAGAGAGCTCCTACGAGCAGTACTTC. Translating it yields CATSREESSYEQYF.

The J gene is TRBJ2-7, the V gene TRBV6-5; D remains unclear. This CDR3 spans 13 amino acids. CDR1 and CDR2 from the germline V gene are MNHEY and SVGAGI. V shed 0 bases and J shed 2 bases, with 5 bases lying between them. Here the CDR3 DNA reads TGTGCCAGCAGTTACTCTCCCCCCTACGAGCAGTACTTC. As protein: CASSYSPPYEQYF.

This clone has more than one count but fewer than ten. The V and J genes are TRBV6-4 and TRBJ1-1; D is unclear. Between the trimmed V and J ends, which lost 6 bases and 1 base, there was a span of 15 bases. The germline CDR1 and CDR2 sequences are MRHNA and SNTAGT. This CDR3 region has 15 residues. CDR3 residues: CASSLGTLGNTEAFF. The DNA of the CDR3 is TGTGCCAGCAGCTTGGGCACCCTCGGGAACACTGAAGCTTTCTTT.

This chain joins TRBV7-9 and TRBJ2-7, with 7 bases matching TRBD2. V lost 5 bases, J lost 9 bases, and 10 bases stayed unmatched. CDR1 SEHNR and CDR2 FQNEAQ come from the germline V gene (reference sequence). The CDR3 loop spans 13 amino acids. Written as DNA, the CDR3 is TGTGCCAGCAGCCTTTCGCGGTCGGGGGGGCAGTACTTC. It is translated as CASSLSRSGGQYF.

The rearrangement uses TRBV6-6 and TRBJ1-2; the D is unclear. CDR3 size: 15 residues. CDR1 and CDR2 from the germline V gene are MNHNY and SVGAGI (reference sequence). Trimming took off 5 bases at V and 4 bases at J, with 17 bases between the two ends. The CDR3 sequence is CASSPGPSLVYGYTF. For the CDR3, the DNA is TGTGCCAGCAGTCCTGGACCTTCCTTAGTCTATGGCTACACCTTC.

The V and J genes are TRBV5-5 and TRBJ1-2; D perhaps matches TRBD1 (5 bases). The CDR3 length is 16 residues. Per germline, CDR1 SGHKS and CDR2 YYEKEE (reference sequence). V lost 2 bases and J 1 base, leaving 15 bases between the germline ends. The CDR3 here is CASSLLPSGSNYGYTF. CDR3 sequence (DNA): TGTGCCAGCAGCTTACTTCCGTCAGGGAGTAACTATGGCTACACCTTC.

The rearrangement uses TRBV5-4 and TRBJ2-1; D may be TRBD1 or TRBD2 (7 bases each). The germline gives CDR1 SGHNT, CDR2 YYREEE (reference sequence). The CDR3 sequence is 14 residues long. V shed 5 bases and J shed 5 bases, with 14 bases lying between them. The CDR3 protein is CASSPGGENNEQFF. In DNA, the CDR3 is TGTGCCAGCAGTCCAGGGGGGGAAAACAATGAGCAGTTCTTC.

This clone has a single count. The gene calls are TRBV5-4 and TRBJ1-1; possibly TRBD1 for D (6 bases). This CDR3 has 11 amino acids. Deletions cut 9 bases from V and 4 bases from J, with 10 bases between. CDR1 is SGHNT, CDR2 YYREEE, per germline (reference sequence). CDR3 bases: TGTGCCACCCGGGGGGCCACTGAAGCTTTCTTT. Translating it yields CATRGATEAFF.

CDR3 residues: CASSSTSDTQYF. CDR3 coding DNA: TGCGCCAGCAGCTCAACCTCAGATACGCAGTATTTT. The chain has TRBV5-1 and TRBJ2-3; D unresolved. Trimming stripped 3 bases from V and 4 bases from J, with 6 bases between. This CDR3 spans 12 amino acids. Looked up from germline, CDR1 is SGHRS and CDR2 is YFSETQ.

V and J are TRBV7-9 and TRBJ1-4; 8 bases line up with TRBD1. Trimming removed 4 bases from V and 7 bases from J; junction bases left unmatched: 5. Per germline, CDR1 SEHNR and CDR2 FQNEAQ (reference sequence). CDR3 size: 14 residues. This CDR3 is CASSWDRRGEKLFF. CDR3 coding DNA: TGTGCCAGCAGCTGGGACAGGAGGGGTGAAAAACTGTTTTTT.

With regard to this clone: An end of the junction differs from the germline gene, which may be a read error. V gene TRBV27 combines with J gene TRBJ2-1, with 16 nucleotides matching TRBD2. The CDR3 spans 14 residues. Germline CDR1 and CDR2: MNHEY and SMNVEV (reference sequence). In DNA, the CDR3 is TGTGCCAGCAGGCCGGGACTAGCGGGAGGGAAGTGGGTCTTC. Translated: CASRPGLAGGKWVF.

This clone was seen just once. This chain joins TRBV27 and TRBJ2-3; 13 bases align to TRBD2. The length of the CDR3 is 19 residues. The V gene end was trimmed by 5 bases and the J gene end by 0 bases; junction bases not matched to a gene: 11. Germline V gene sequence: CDR1 MNHEY, CDR2 SMNVEV (reference sequence). In DNA form, the CDR3 reads TGTGCCAGCAGTCCCACCCCCGGGACTAGCGGGGTTAGCACAGATACGCAGTATTTT. Protein product: CASSPTPGTSGVSTDTQYF.

This chain connects TRBV23-1 to TRBJ2-3; D is possibly TRBD1 or TRBD2 (5 bases each). TRBV23-1 is identified as an open reading frame with a role that is uncertain. Between the trimmed V and J ends, which lost 3 bases and 0 bases, there was a span of 16 bases. This CDR3 is 17 amino acids long. The CDR3 loop reads CASSQGTPDSSTDTQYF. The DNA for the CDR3 is TGCGCCAGCAGTCAGGGGACGCCAGATTCTAGCACAGATACGCAGTATTTT.